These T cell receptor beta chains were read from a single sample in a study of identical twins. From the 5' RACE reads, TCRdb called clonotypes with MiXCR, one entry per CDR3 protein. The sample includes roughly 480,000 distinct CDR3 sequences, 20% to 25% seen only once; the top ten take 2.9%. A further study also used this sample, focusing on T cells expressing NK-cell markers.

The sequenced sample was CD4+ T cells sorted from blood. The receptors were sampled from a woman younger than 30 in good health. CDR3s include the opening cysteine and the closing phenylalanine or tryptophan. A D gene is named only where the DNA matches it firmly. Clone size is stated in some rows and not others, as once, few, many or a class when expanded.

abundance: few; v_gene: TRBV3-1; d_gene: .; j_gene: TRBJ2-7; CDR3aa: CASSQRQSYEQYF; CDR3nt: TGTGCCAGCAGCCAAAGGCAGTCCTACGAGCAGTACTTC
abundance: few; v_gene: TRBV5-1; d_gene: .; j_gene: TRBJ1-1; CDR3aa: CASSFEGGTEAFF; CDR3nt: TGCGCCAGCAGCTTTGAGGGGGGCACTGAAGCTTTCTTT
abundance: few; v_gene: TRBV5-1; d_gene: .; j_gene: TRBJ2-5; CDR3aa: CASRQRTETQYF; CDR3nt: TGCGCCAGCCGACAGAGAACAGAGACCCAGTACTTC
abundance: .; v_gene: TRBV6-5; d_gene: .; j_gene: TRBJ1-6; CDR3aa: CASSYSRQTGSPLHF; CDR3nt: TGTGCCAGCAGTTACTCGAGACAGACGGGTTCACCCCTCCACTTT
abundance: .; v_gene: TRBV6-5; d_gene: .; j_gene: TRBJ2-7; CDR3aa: CASSWIGEQYF; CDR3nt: TGTGCCAGCAGTTGGATTGGCGAGCAGTACTTC
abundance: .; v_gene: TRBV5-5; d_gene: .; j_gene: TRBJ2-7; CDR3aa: CASSQKTVYEQYF; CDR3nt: TGTGCCAGCAGCCAAAAGACAGTTTACGAGCAGTACTTC
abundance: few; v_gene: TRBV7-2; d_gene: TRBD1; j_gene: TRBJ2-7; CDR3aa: CASSLGTGFYEQYF; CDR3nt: TGTGCCAGCAGCTTAGGGACAGGGTTCTACGAGCAGTACTTC
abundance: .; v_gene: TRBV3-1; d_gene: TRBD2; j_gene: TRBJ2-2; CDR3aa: CASRLAGHTGELFF; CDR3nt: TGTGCCAGCAGACTAGCGGGGCACACCGGGGAGCTGTTTTTT
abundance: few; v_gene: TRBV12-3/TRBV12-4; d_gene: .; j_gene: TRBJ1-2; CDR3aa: CASSYLTNYGYTF; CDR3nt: TGTGCCAGCAGTTACCTGACTAACTATGGCTACACCTTC
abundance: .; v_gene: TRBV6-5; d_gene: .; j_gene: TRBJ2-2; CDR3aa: CASSYGRRDTGELFF; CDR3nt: TGTGCCAGCAGTTACGGGCGGCGGGACACCGGGGAGCTGTTTTTT
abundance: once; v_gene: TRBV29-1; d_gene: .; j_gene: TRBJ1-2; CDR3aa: CSATLLGGYTF; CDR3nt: TGCAGCGCTACCCTTTTGGGTGGCTACACCTTC
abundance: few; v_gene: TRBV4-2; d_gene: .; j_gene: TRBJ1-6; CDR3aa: CASSQVRDNSPLHF; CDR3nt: TGTGCCAGCAGCCAAGTCAGGGATAATTCACCCCTCCACTTT
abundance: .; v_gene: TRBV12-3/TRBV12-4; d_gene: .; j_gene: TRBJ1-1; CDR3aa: CASSSLAGTEAFF; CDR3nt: TGTGCCAGCAGTTCCCTCGCCGGCACTGAAGCTTTCTTT
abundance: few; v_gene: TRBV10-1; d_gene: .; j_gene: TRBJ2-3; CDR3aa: CASSESGRLADTQYF; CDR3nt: TGCGCCAGCAGTGAGTCGGGCAGGCTCGCAGATACGCAGTATTTT
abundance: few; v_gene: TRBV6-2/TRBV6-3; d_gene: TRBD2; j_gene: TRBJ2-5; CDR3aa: CASSSRGTSVETQYF; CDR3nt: TGTGCCAGCAGTTCACGAGGGACTAGCGTGGAGACCCAGTACTTC
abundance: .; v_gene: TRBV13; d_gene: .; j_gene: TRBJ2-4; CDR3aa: CASSTRTKNIQYF; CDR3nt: TGTGCCAGCAGTACCCGGACCAAAAACATTCAGTACTTC
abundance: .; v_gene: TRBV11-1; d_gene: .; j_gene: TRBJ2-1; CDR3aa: CASSLRGGKGDLSSYNEQFF; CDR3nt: TGTGCCAGCAGCTTAAGGGGAGGAAAAGGGGACCTCAGCTCCTACAATGAGCAGTTCTTC
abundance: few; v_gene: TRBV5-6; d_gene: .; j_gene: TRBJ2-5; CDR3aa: CASSYSTGFRETQYF; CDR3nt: TGTGCCAGCAGCTATTCTACAGGGTTTAGGGAGACCCAGTACTTC
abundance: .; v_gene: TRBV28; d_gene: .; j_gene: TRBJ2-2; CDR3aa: CASSLSFVRRELFF; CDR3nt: TGTGCCAGCAGTTTGAGTTTCGTCCGTCGGGAGCTGTTTTTT
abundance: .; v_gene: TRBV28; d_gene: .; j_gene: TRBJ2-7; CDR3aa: CASSLAGPPYKQYF; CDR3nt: TGTGCCAGCAGTTTAGCGGGACCTCCATACAAGCAGTACTTC
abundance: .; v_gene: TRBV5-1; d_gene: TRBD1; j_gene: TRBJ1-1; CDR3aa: CASSVGTAEAFF; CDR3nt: TGCGCCAGCAGCGTTGGGACAGCTGAAGCTTTCTTT
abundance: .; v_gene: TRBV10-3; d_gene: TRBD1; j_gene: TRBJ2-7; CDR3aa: CAISESRDRPYEQYF; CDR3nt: TGTGCCATCAGTGAGTCCCGGGACAGGCCCTACGAGCAGTACTTC
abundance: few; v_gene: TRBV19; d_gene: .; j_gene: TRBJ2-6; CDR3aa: CASKEGQTSGANVLTF; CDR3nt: TGTGCCAGTAAGGAGGGACAGACCTCTGGGGCCAACGTCCTGACTTTC
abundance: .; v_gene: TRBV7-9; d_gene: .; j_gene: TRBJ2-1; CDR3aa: CASSLLANEQFF; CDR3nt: TGTGCCAGCAGCTTACTAGCCAATGAGCAGTTCTTC
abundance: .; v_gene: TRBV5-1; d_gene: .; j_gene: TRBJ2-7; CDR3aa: CASSLIAGGEQYF; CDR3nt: TGCGCCAGCAGCTTAATAGCCGGGGGCGAGCAGTACTTC
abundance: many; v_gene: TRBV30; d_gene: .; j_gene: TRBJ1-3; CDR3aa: CAWSVRGRNTIYF; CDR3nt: TGTGCCTGGAGTGTGCGTGGACGAAACACCATATATTTT
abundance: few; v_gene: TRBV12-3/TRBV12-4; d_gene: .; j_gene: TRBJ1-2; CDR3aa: CASSLVGGERGYTF; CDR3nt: TGTGCCAGCAGCCTCGTAGGAGGGGAACGGGGCTACACCTTC
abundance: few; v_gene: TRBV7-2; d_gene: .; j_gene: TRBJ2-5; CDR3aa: CASSPVGSYSETQYF; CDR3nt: TGTGCCAGCAGCCCTGTGGGTAGCTACTCAGAGACCCAGTACTTC
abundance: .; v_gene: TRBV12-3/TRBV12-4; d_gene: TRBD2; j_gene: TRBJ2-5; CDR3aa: CASRPSGGGETQYF; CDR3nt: TGTGCCAGCAGGCCCTCGGGGGGAGGGGAGACCCAGTACTTC
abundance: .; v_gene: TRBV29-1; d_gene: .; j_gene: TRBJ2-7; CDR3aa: CSASIGGQGLEQYF; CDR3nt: TGCAGCGCCTCTATTGGCGGACAAGGCCTCGAGCAGTACTTC
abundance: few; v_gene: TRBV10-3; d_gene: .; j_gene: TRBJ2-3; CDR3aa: CAISAEDTQYF; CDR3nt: TGTGCCATCAGCGCCGAAGATACGCAGTATTTT
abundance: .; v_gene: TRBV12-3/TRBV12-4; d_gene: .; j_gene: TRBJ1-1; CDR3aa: CASSLWGKNTEAFF; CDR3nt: TGTGCCAGCAGTTTATGGGGGAAGAACACTGAAGCTTTCTTT